Listed below are T cell receptor beta chains from one sample, sequenced in a study of blood T cell repertoires in COVID-19. The table came from immunoSEQ multiplex PCR; TCRdb's copy has only in-frame clones and leaves some out. Here the sample spans roughly 120,000 clones, roughly 70% being singletons. Sequencing was done on a sample of peripheral blood. Receptor source: a human donor with acute or convalescent COVID-19. The donor label of this sample is uncertain. Both conserved end residues are part of each CDR3. The D gene is left open where the match is weak. For some rows the clone size is stated as once, few or many, or as a class when expanded; others skip it.

size,J,V,D,DNA,CDR3
-,TRBJ2-5,TRBV5-1,-,TGCGCCAGCAGCTTGGGAGCTTCTTTCCAAGAGACCCAGTACTTC,CASSLGASFQETQYF
-,TRBJ2-5,TRBV15,TRBD2,TGTGCCACCAGTATGGCCCCCACAGCGGGGGAAGAGACCCAGTACTTC,CATSMAPTAGEETQYF
-,TRBJ2-2,TRBV6-5,-,TGTGCCAGCACAGGGAACACCGGGGAGCTGTTTTTT,CASTGNTGELFF
-,TRBJ1-5,TRBV2,-,TGTGCCAGCGGGGACTATTGGGGGCCGAGCGAAAAACTTAGCAATCAGCCCCAGCATTTT,CASGDYWGPSEKLSNQPQHF
once,TRBJ2-2,TRBV2,-,TGTGCCAGCAGTGAAGCGCTTCGCGGTCCAGGGACCGGGGAGCTGTTTTTT,CASSEALRGPGTGELFF
-,TRBJ2-7,TRBV27,TRBD1,TGTGCCAGCAGTCCGGGACAGATTTACTACGAGCAGTACTTC,CASSPGQIYYEQYF
-,TRBJ1-1,TRBV6-5,-,TGTGCCAGCCGTCCAGACAGAGAAGCTTTCTTT,CASRPDREAFF
-,TRBJ2-1,TRBV12-5,-,TGTGCTAGTGGTTTTACTAGCAATGAGCAGTTCTTC,CASGFTSNEQFF
-,TRBJ2-2,TRBV3-1/TRBV3-2,-,TGTGCCAGCAGCCACCCTAGGACTACACCCGGGGAGCTGTTTTTT,CASSHPRTTPGELFF
few,TRBJ2-1,TRBV4-2,TRBD2,TGTGCCAGCAGCCAAGGGACTAGCGGGGGGGAGTACAATGAGCAGTTCTTC,CASSQGTSGGEYNEQFF
-,TRBJ2-3,TRBV11-2,-,TGTGCCAGCAGCTTACTCCGCCGTCAGTCGGATACGCAGTATTTT,CASSLLRRQSDTQYF
-,TRBJ2-7,TRBV7-2,TRBD1,TGTGCCAGCAGCCCCCGGACAGGAGACTCCTACGAGCAGTACTTC,CASSPRTGDSYEQYF
-,TRBJ1-1,TRBV7-8,TRBD1,TGTGCCAGCAGCCCCCGACAGGGGAGGAGGACTGAAGCTTTCTTT,CASSPRQGRRTEAFF
once,TRBJ1-6,TRBV7-9,TRBD1,TGTGCCAGCAGCTTGACAGGGAATAATTCACCCCTCCACTTT,CASSLTGNNSPLHF
-,TRBJ2-5,TRBV3-1/TRBV3-2,-,TGTGCCAGCAGCCAAGTGGGGGGGACATGGAAGACCCAGTACTTC,CASSQVGGTWKTQYF
many,TRBJ2-3,TRBV27,TRBD1,TGTGCCAGCAGTTTGGACAGGAGCACAGATACGCAGTATTTT,CASSLDRSTDTQYF
-,TRBJ1-1,TRBV7-6,-,TGTGCCAGCAGCTTAGGTTCGGCAGGGTGGACTGAAGCTTTCTTT,CASSLGSAGWTEAFF
-,TRBJ1-5,TRBV12-3/TRBV12-4,-,TGTGCCAGCACCTCCGGAGATCAGCCCCAGCATTTT,CASTSGDQPQHF